Detailed here is one T cell receptor (beta chain). Only one count was recorded for this clonotype. Its antigen specificity is not known. A much larger clone lies a single base off, so this may be a read error. According to the germline V gene (reference sequence), CDR1 reads LNHDA and CDR2 reads SQIVND. V loses 8 bases, J loses 3 bases, and the germline ends lie 14 bases apart. There are 14 amino acids in the CDR3, from cysteine to phenylalanine inclusive. Kept here is only the CDR3 DNA, which spans 42 bases and is read in frame from base 1. Naive CD8 T cell libraries were made from approximately 20,000 to 1,000,000 sorted cells using 10%, 30% or 50% of purified RNA. Naive CD8 T cells, defined as CD8+CD4-CCR7+CD45RA+, were FACS-sorted into RLT Plus buffer on a BD FACSAria II. Detection sensitivity was tested by spiking Jurkat RNA equal to ten or so TCR copies' worth into samples containing roughly 17,000-1,100,000 naive CD8 T cells. Enrichment of CD8 T cells was performed with RosetteSep CD8+ T Cell Enrichment Cocktail and Ficoll-Paque, after which ACK red cell lysis was carried out.

This sample stems from a study of molecular identifiers for immune sequencing clone quantification (dated by TCRdb to 2016 to 2018). Regarding the study in general: For a replicate experiment, the RNA from either 20,000 or 100,000 naive CD8 T cells was divided into five aliquots, and four of those aliquots went on to sequencing. This methods study used CD8 T cells to benchmark TCR RNA copy counting and molecular-identifier clustering-based TCR repertoire sequencing (MIDCIRS).

Points the paper makes about the study in general: Even against a background of about 960,000 naive CD8 T cells, spiked-in Jurkat TCR RNA amounting to a single cell's worth was reported to be detectable. The naive libraries included spiked-in Jurkat TCR RNA (around 10 copies' worth), and this RNA is not part of the donor repertoire. Modeling indicated about 3 TCR RNA copies recovered per cell, compared with 7.5 to 10 by digital PCR, which implies a capture efficiency of 25% to 35%. Without barcode sub-clustering, chimeric consensus sequences inflated TCR diversity; chimeras reached as high as 47%. In CMV-specific effector cells, clones with more than 20 RNA copies accounted for over 97% of molecules, whereas in naive cells such clones accounted for under 1%. Highly expanded clone sizes could be underestimated if identical TCR molecules share a barcode.

Library construction relied on PCR. Sequencing was carried out with a NextSeq 500. Preparation of bulk TCR libraries followed a previously described approach, with the TCR primers listed in Table S5. The Qiagen AllPrep DNA/RNA kit was used to purify total RNA. Before any analysis, reads coming from multiple sequencing runs of the same library were combined into one pool. In the source study's methods: Reads were retained only if their TCR constant sequence matched exactly, and those retained reads were trimmed to 150 nt and grouped according to their 12-nt molecular barcodes. Within each barcode group, reads were sub-clustered at a 15% Levenshtein threshold, and quality-weighted consensus sequences were built per RNA molecule. Non-functional sequences were removed, as were lower-count sequences one edit away from another. Barcode sub-clusters with fewer than 20% of the maximum read count were removed, based on fitting two negative binomial distributions. TCRdb trimmed the raw reads at Q25, called clones with MiXCR and kept productive beta chains. Merged by CDR3 protein, the rows form single entries marked with the most common genes and DNA. None of the V and J calls come from the authors' own analysis; TCRdb made them. The sample table records approximately 550,000 distinct CDR3 sequences; 25% of these occur just once. In total, the top ten clones hold about 0.75% of the sample.

Material for sequencing was naive CD8+ T cells from blood, with Jurkat cell RNA spiked in. Read against the paper, the sample's cell subset or site label means: FACS-sorted CD8+CD4-CCR7+CD45RA+ naive T cells. The receptor was derived from a human donor in good health. Some libraries in this study had Jurkat cell RNA spiked in. The receptor chain draws on TRBV19 and TRBJ2-4; TRBD2 might be the D gene, on 6 matching bases. The DNA reads as follows: TGTGCCAGTGAAGTAGGGCGGGGCAAAAACATTCAGTACTTC. Its protein product is CASEVGRGKNIQYF.